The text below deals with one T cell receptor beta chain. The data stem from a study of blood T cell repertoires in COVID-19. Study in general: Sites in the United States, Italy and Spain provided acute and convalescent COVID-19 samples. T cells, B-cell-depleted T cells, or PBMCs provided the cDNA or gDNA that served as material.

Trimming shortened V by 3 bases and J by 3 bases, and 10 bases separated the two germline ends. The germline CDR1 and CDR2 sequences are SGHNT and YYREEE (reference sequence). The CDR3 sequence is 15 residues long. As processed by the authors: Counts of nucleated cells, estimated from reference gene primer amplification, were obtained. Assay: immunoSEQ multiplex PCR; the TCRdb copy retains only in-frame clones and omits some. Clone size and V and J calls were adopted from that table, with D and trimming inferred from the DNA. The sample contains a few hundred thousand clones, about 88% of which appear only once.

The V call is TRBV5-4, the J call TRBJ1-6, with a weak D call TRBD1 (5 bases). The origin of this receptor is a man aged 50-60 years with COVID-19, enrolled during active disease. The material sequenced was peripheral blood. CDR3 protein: CASSWQGVYNSPLHF. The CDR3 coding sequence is TGTGCCAGCAGCTGGCAGGGCGTCTATAATTCACCCCTCCACTTT.